The 30 T cell receptor beta chains given below trace back to one sample, sequenced in a study of cytomegalovirus exposure and HLA in healthy donors. 60 Vbeta and 13 Jbeta primers were used in PCR. The repertoire was sequenced with immunoSEQ multiplex PCR; TCRdb's copy has only in-frame clones and lacks some. The sample has 130,000 or so clones; around 79% are singletons. The source material was PBMCs. These receptors were obtained from a middle-aged woman in good health and CMV-seropositive.

V is TRBV5-1 and J is TRBJ2-2; tentative D call: TRBD2 (5 bases). Germline CDR1 SGHRS, CDR2 YFSETQ. This CDR3 contains 13 residues. V lost 4 bases, J lost 1 base, and 5 bases lay in between. CDR3 coding DNA: TGCGCCAGCAGCGCGGGGAACACCGGGGAGCTGTTTTTT. Encoded protein: CASSAGNTGELFF.

V is TRBV9 and J is TRBJ1-1, with 9 nucleotides matching TRBD1. V gave up 5 bases and J gave up 5 bases; unmatched junction bases: 10. This CDR3 comprises 15 residues. The V gene's germline CDR1 is SGDLS and CDR2 YYNGEE. The CDR3 DNA reads TGTGCCAGCAGTGACCACAGGGGGCGCAGGACTGAAGCTTTCTTT. Its translation is CASSDHRGRRTEAFF. Full variable domain (outside the CDR3, taken from reference TRBV9 and TRBJ1-1): DSGVTQTPKHLITATGQRVTLRCSPRSGDLSVYWYQQSLDQGLQFLIQYYNGEERAKGNILERFSAQQFPDLHSELNLSSLELGDSALYFCASSDHRGRRTEAFFGQGTRLTVV.

The chain couples TRBV28 to TRBJ1-2; TRBD1 is a possible D gene (5 bases). With 2 bases removed from V and 13 bases from J, the gap between germline ends came to 14 bases. Germline V gives CDR1 MDHEN, CDR2 SYDVKM. The CDR3 contains 12 residues. The CDR3 DNA is TGTGCCAGCAGTTTAGGACGGGGGGAAGGCACCTTC. It is translated as CASSLGRGEGTF.

This chain links TRBV27 with TRBJ1-1, with D maybe TRBD1 (6 bases). The CDR3 is made up of 14 amino acids. Trimming stripped 5 bases from V and 2 bases from J, with 12 bases between. Germline CDR1 and CDR2: MNHEY and SMNVEV (reference sequence). The DNA for the CDR3 is TGTGCCAGCAGTCCGACAGGTACCAACACTGAAGCTTTCTTT. It translates to CASSPTGTNTEAFF.

The chain joins TRBV7-3 to TRBJ2-3; D is possibly TRBD2 (5 bases). The CDR3 length is 15 residues. The germline gives CDR1 SGHTA, CDR2 FQGTGA. The V end lost 5 bases, the J end lost 1 base, and 13 bases lay between the germline ends. CDR3 sequence: CASSPIRGGTDTQYF. CDR3 sequence (DNA): TGTGCCAGCAGCCCTATCCGGGGAGGCACAGATACGCAGTATTTT.

The V gene is TRBV28, the J gene TRBJ1-2; 9 positions match TRBD1. The CDR3 runs to 15 residues. Trimming took 6 bases from V and 5 from J; bases not matched to a gene: 10. CDR1 MDHEN and CDR2 SYDVKM come from the germline V gene. The CDR3 region is CASREEDRGGYGYTF. The DNA of the CDR3 is TGTGCCAGCAGGGAAGAGGACAGGGGAGGGTATGGCTACACCTTC.

The chain employs TRBV7-2 and TRBJ1-6; a weak D match, TRBD1 (5 bases). This CDR3 region has 15 residues. The V and J ends lost 5 bases and 4 bases respectively, with 12 bases between them. The V gene's germline CDR1 is SGHTA and CDR2 FQGNSA. The CDR3 loop reads CASSDGQVYNSPLHF. The CDR3 DNA reads as TGTGCCAGCAGCGACGGACAAGTTTATAATTCACCCCTCCACTTT.

The V call is TRBV27, the J call TRBJ2-7, with D uncertain. Germline V gives CDR1 MNHEY, CDR2 SMNVEV (reference sequence). V was cut by 4 bases and J by 0 bases, with 10 bases left in between. The CDR3 sequence is 14 residues long. The CDR3 sequence: CASSWARSSYEQYF. The CDR3 nucleotides are TGTGCCAGCAGTTGGGCCCGTAGCTCCTACGAGCAGTACTTC.

The genes are TRBV7-3 and TRBJ2-2; perhaps TRBD2 as D (5 bases). Germline CDR1 SGHTA, CDR2 FQGTGA. Trimming pared 1 base from V and 5 bases from J, leaving 8 bases between. The CDR3 has 14 residues. The CDR3 DNA sequence: TGTGCCAGCAGCTTAAATGGGGAGACCGGGGAGCTGTTTTTT. Its translation is CASSLNGETGELFF.

As concerns this clone: One junction end disagrees with the germline gene, perhaps due to a read error. The V gene is TRBV7-9, the J gene TRBJ2-7; 7 nucleotides match TRBD2. Per the germline V gene, CDR1 is SEHNR and CDR2 is FQNEAQ (reference sequence). CDR3 length equals 15 residues. The CDR3 is CSSSASGGSSTQQYF. The CDR3 region has the DNA TGTTCCAGCAGCGCTAGCGGAGGTTCCTCTACGCAGCAGTACTTC. Together with reference TRBV7-9 and TRBJ2-7, the CDR3 gives the full variable domain: DTGVSQNPRHKITKRGQNVTFRCDPISEHNRLYWYRQTLGQGPEFLTYFQNEAQLEKSRLLSDRFSAERPKGSFSTLEIQRTEQGDSAMYLCSSSASGGSSTQQYFGPGTRLTVT.

The rearrangement joins TRBV6-1 to TRBJ1-5; D perhaps matches TRBD1 (6 bases). The V gene's germline CDR1 is MNHNS and CDR2 SASEGT. V lost 10 bases to trimming and J lost 7 bases, with 20 bases between them. The CDR3 is made up of 14 amino acids. CDR3 sequence: CATQGGGRGQPQHF. The CDR3 DNA is TGTGCCACCCAAGGGGGGGGGCGCGGGCAGCCCCAGCATTTT.

This clone has a handful of counts. The chain has TRBV7-3 and TRBJ2-3, with a possible D match to TRBD2 (5 bases). The germline V and J ends were trimmed by 9 bases and 1 base, with 11 bases remaining between them. CDR3 length equals 13 residues. From germline, CDR1 is SGHTA and CDR2 FQGTGA. This chain's CDR3 is CARMRVGTDTQYF. CDR3 sequence (DNA): TGTGCCAGAATGAGGGTCGGCACAGATACGCAGTATTTT.

The chain links TRBV18 to TRBJ2-7, with D possibly TRBD2 on 6 matching bases. V lost 4 bases and J 2 bases, leaving 15 bases between the germline ends. This CDR3 comprises 15 residues. Germline CDR1 KGHSH, CDR2 LQKENI. CDR3: CASSLGEAGTYEQYF. The CDR3 DNA sequence: TGTGCCAGCTCACTCGGGGAGGCAGGAACCTACGAGCAGTACTTC.

This clone rates as medium-sized (0.01 to 0.1%). The rearrangement links TRBV5-1 to TRBJ2-2; 12 bases fit TRBD2. Trimming at V came to 4 bases and at J to 7 bases, leaving 2 bases not matched to a gene. CDR1 and CDR2 (germline): SGHRS, YFSETQ. The CDR3 runs 14 residues. The DNA of the CDR3 is TGCGCCAGCAGCACGGGACTAGCGGGCGGGGAGCTGTTTTTT. It specifies CASSTGLAGGELFF.

This chain uses TRBV7-6 with TRBJ2-1, with TRBD2 matching over 9 bases. CDR3 length equals 14 residues. CDR1 and CDR2 (germline): SGHVS, FNYEAQ. V lost 5 bases and J lost 7; bases outside the gene matches: 6. In DNA, the CDR3 is TGTGCCAGCAGCCGCGGGGGGGGGTTGAATGAGCAGTTCTTC. Encoded protein: CASSRGGGLNEQFF.

The chain couples TRBV6-1 to TRBJ2-3; tentative D call: TRBD1 (5 bases). Trimming removed 0 bases from V and 4 bases from J, with 11 bases in between. There are 15 residues in the CDR3. Germline loops: CDR1 MNHNS, CDR2 SASEGT. This CDR3 reads CASSEAQGLPDTQYF. The CDR3 DNA reads TGTGCCAGCAGTGAAGCCCAGGGTTTGCCAGATACGCAGTATTTT.

The chain joins TRBV4-3 to TRBJ1-2, with D tentatively TRBD1 (6 bases). This CDR3 is 15 amino acids long. CDR1 is LGHNA and CDR2 is YSLEER in the germline V gene. With 2 bases removed from V and 3 bases from J, the gap between germline ends came to 13 bases. The DNA for the CDR3 is TGCGCCAGCAGCCAAAGGGGGAGGGGGGACTATGGCTACACCTTC. As protein: CASSQRGRGDYGYTF.

This clone was found once. The chain employs TRBV5-3 and TRBJ2-7; the D gene is possibly TRBD1 (6 bases). TRBV5-3 belongs to the ORF category, with a function that is uncertain. V lost 4 bases and J lost 3, with 17 bases in between. The CDR3 covers 15 residues. CDR3 loop: CARSPDRKSFYEQYF. The CDR3 bases are TGTGCCAGAAGCCCGGACAGAAAAAGTTTCTACGAGCAGTACTTC.

The rearrangement links TRBV5-4 to TRBJ1-1, with 8 bases lining up with TRBD1. CDR3 length: 14 residues. V shed 4 bases and J 7 bases; nucleotides not matched to a gene: 9. Germline assignment: CDR1 SGHNT and CDR2 YYREEE (reference sequence). CDR3 loop: CASSAGQAGSEAFF. The CDR3 region has the DNA TGTGCCAGCAGCGCGGGACAGGCGGGGAGTGAAGCTTTCTTT.

The CDR3 protein is CASRGDNRVYTEAFF. CDR3 DNA sequence: TGTGCCAGCAGAGGGGATAATCGGGTGTACACTGAAGCTTTCTTT. This chain links TRBV5-8 with TRBJ1-1, with D perhaps matching TRBD1 (5 bases). V lost 5 bases, J lost 3 bases, and 17 bases lay in between. CDR1 is SGHTS and CDR2 is YDEGEE in the germline V gene. The CDR3 loop spans 15 amino acids.

The genes are TRBV28 and TRBJ1-1; 7 nucleotides match TRBD1. Germline V CDR1 and CDR2: MDHEN, SYDVKM. V was pared by 3 bases and J by 2 bases, with 15 bases of the junction left unmatched. This CDR3 is 18 amino acids long. This CDR3 is CASSLLADRYHENTEAFF. The CDR3 DNA reads TGTGCCAGCAGTTTGCTGGCGGACAGGTACCATGAAAACACTGAAGCTTTCTTT.

The CDR3 bases are TGTGCCAGCAGTTACAGGGGCGATAAGGGTGAAAAACTGTTTTTT. Its protein is CASSYRGDKGEKLFF. V gene TRBV6-5 combines with J gene TRBJ1-4; D is possibly TRBD1 (5 bases). The germline V gene has CDR1 MNHEY and CDR2 SVGAGI. The ends were cut back, 2 bases at V and 7 bases at J, with 14 bases in the middle. This CDR3 spans 15 amino acids.

This clone was observed a single time. The chain combines TRBV7-2 with TRBJ1-4, with D possibly matching TRBD1 (5 bases). This CDR3 has 13 residues. The germline V and J ends were trimmed by 5 bases and 8 bases, with 12 bases remaining between them. The germline CDR1 and CDR2 sequences are SGHTA and FQGNSA. CDR3 nucleotide sequence: TGTGCCAGCAGCCTCTTCACAGGAGAAAAACTGTTTTTT. Translated: CASSLFTGEKLFF.

The rearrangement links TRBV11-2 to TRBJ1-2; D may be TRBD1 (6 bases). Germline lookup yields CDR1 SGHAT and CDR2 FQNNGV. Deletions cut 2 bases from V and 4 bases from J, with 14 bases between. There are 15 residues in the CDR3. CDR3 bases: TGTGCCAGCAGCTTAAAGCCGGGACAACTCTATGGCTACACCTTC. This gives the protein CASSLKPGQLYGYTF.

In this sample, this clone turned up a few times. The chain carries TRBV5-1 and TRBJ2-3; a weak D match, TRBD2 (5 bases). The CDR3 runs 15 residues. Trimming pared 4 bases from V and 1 base from J, leaving 13 bases between. Germline lookup yields CDR1 SGHRS and CDR2 YFSETQ. The CDR3 coding sequence is TGCGCCAGCAGCAGAGAGGGTCCCCGCACAGATACGCAGTATTTT. Translating it yields CASSREGPRTDTQYF.

On this clone itself: An end of the junction differs from the germline gene, which may be a read error. The rearrangement links TRBV9 to TRBJ2-7; 14 bases map to TRBD2. Germline assignment: CDR1 SGDLS and CDR2 YYNGEE. The CDR3 length is 17 residues. This CDR3 reads CAGSPLGLAGAVNEQYF. CDR3 in DNA: TGTGCCGGCAGCCCCCTGGGACTAGCGGGAGCGGTAAACGAGCAGTACTTC.

CDR3 DNA: TGTGCCAGCAGTTTCGTTGTCGGGGAGCTGTTTTTT. Translated: CASSFVVGELFF. The chain is built from TRBV28 and TRBJ2-2; no reliable D call. Germline lookup yields CDR1 MDHEN and CDR2 SYDVKM. The CDR3 spans 12 residues. V was cut by 3 bases and J by 7 bases, with 6 bases left in between.

V is TRBV6-1 and J is TRBJ2-3; D might be TRBD1 (7 bases). Trimming stripped 8 bases from V and 5 bases from J, with 20 bases between. Germline V gene lookup returns CDR1 MNHNS and CDR2 SASEGT. This CDR3 is 15 amino acids long. In nucleotides, the CDR3 is TGTGCCAGCGACTCGCGACAGGGAGGTGGAGATACGCAGTATTTT. This sequence encodes CASDSRQGGGDTQYF.

The chain joins TRBV5-4 to TRBJ1-1; 9 bases map to TRBD1. The CDR3 length is 15 residues. The ends lost 0 bases at V and 2 bases at J; junction bases unmatched: 2. Per the germline V gene, CDR1 is SGHNT and CDR2 is YYREEE (reference sequence). This chain's CDR3 is CASSLGDRDNTEAFF. The CDR3 DNA follows: TGTGCCAGCAGCTTGGGGGACAGGGATAACACTGAAGCTTTCTTT. Full variable domain (missing parts from reference TRBV5-4 and TRBJ1-1): ETGVTQSPTHLIKTRGQQVTLRCSSQSGHNTVSWYQQALGQGPQFIFQYYREEENGRGNFPPRFSGLQFPNYSSELNVNALELDDSALYLCASSLGDRDNTEAFFGQGTRLTVV.

A single count supports this clone. CDR3 DNA: TGCGCCAGCAGCCGGGTCCAACGACTTGAAAAACTGTTTTTT. Translating gives CASSRVQRLEKLFF. The gene calls are TRBV4-1 and TRBJ1-4, with D uncertain. V was pared by 4 bases and J by 7 bases, with 13 bases between. The CDR3 extends over 14 amino acids. In germline, CDR1 is MGHRA, CDR2 YSYEKL.